This T cell receptor (beta chain) stems from a study of blood T cell repertoires in COVID-19. On the study more broadly: T cells, B-cell-depleted T cells, or PBMCs provided the cDNA or gDNA that served as material.

Per the original methods: Cell counts per sample came from amplifying reference gene primers. The repertoire was sequenced with immunoSEQ multiplex PCR; TCRdb's copy has only in-frame clones and lacks some. The V and J calls and clone size come from that table; D and trimming were worked out from the DNA. The table records 170,000 or so clones, approximately 90% of them present only once. There are 15 residues in the CDR3. Germline CDR1 is MNHEY and CDR2 is SVGAGI. Trimming left V 5 bases short and J 7 bases short, with 15 bases between. This sequence joins TRBV6-5 and TRBJ1-6; D is undetermined. The sequence was collected from a woman under 30 who had recovered from COVID-19. Source material: peripheral blood. The chain's CDR3 is CASSQTWEGNSPLHF. The CDR3 DNA reads as TGTGCCAGCAGTCAGACTTGGGAGGGAAATTCACCCCTCCACTTT.